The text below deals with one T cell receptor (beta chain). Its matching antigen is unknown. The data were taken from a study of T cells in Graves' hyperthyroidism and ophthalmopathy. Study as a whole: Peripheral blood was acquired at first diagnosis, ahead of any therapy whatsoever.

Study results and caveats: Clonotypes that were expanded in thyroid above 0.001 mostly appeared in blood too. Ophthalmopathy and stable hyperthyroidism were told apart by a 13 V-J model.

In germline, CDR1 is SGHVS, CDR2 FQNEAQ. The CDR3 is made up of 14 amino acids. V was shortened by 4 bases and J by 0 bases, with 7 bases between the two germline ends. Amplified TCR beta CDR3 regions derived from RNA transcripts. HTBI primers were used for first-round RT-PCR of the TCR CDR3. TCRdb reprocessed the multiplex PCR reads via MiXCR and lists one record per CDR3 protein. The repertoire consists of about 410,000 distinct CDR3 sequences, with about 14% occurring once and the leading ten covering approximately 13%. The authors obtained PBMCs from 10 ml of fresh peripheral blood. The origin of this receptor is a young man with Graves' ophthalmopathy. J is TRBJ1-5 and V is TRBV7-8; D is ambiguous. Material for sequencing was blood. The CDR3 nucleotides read TGTGCCAGCAGCTATGGCAGTAGCAATCAGCCCCAGCATTTT. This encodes CASSYGSSNQPQHF.